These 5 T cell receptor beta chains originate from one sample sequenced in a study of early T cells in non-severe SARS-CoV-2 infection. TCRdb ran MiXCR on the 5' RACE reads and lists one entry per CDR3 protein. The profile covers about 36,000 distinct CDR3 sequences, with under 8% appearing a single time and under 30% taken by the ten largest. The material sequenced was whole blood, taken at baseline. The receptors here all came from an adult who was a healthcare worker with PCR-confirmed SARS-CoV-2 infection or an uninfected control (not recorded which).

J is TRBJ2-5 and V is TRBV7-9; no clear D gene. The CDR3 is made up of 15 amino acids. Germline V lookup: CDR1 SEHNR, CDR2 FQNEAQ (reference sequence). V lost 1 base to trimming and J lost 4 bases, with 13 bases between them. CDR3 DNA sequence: TGTGCCAGCAGCTTAGGAGACCTCGCACGAGAGACCCAGTACTTC. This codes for CASSLGDLARETQYF. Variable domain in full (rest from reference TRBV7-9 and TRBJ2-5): DTGVSQNPRHKITKRGQNVTFRCDPISEHNRLYWYRQTLGQGPEFLTYFQNEAQLEKSRLLSDRFSAERPKGSFSTLEIQRTEQGDSAMYLCASSLGDLARETQYFGPGTRLLVL.

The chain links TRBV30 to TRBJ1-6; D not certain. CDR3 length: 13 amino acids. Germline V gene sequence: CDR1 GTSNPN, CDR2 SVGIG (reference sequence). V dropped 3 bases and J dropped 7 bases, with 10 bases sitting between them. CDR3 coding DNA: TGTGCCTGGAGACAGACCCAGAATTCACCCCTCCACTTT. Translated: CAWRQTQNSPLHF.

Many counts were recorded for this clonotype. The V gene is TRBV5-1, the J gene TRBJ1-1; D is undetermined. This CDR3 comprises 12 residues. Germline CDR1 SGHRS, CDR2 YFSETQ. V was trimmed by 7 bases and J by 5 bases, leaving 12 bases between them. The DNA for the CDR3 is TGCGCCAGCTCGGAGATAGGGACTGAAGCTTTCTTT. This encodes CASSEIGTEAFF.

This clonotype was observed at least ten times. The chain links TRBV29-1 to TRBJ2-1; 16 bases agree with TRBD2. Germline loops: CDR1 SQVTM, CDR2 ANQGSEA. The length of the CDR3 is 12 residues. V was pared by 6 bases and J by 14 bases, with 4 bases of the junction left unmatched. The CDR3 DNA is TGCAGCGTGGGGACTAGCGGGAGGGTGGAGTTCTTC. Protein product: CSVGTSGRVEFF.

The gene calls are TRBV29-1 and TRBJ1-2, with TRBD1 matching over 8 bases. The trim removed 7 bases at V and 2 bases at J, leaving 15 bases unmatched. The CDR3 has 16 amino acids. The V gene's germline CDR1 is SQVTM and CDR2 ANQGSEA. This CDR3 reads CSGGGTGVEINYGYTF. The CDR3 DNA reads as TGCAGCGGAGGGGGGACAGGAGTGGAGATAAACTATGGCTACACCTTC. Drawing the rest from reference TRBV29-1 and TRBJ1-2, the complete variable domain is SAVISQKPSRDICQRGTSLTIQCQVDSQVTMMFWYRQQPGQSLTLIATANQGSEATYESGFVIDKFPISRPNLTFSTLTVSNMSPEDSSIYLCSGGGTGVEINYGYTFGSGTRLTVV.